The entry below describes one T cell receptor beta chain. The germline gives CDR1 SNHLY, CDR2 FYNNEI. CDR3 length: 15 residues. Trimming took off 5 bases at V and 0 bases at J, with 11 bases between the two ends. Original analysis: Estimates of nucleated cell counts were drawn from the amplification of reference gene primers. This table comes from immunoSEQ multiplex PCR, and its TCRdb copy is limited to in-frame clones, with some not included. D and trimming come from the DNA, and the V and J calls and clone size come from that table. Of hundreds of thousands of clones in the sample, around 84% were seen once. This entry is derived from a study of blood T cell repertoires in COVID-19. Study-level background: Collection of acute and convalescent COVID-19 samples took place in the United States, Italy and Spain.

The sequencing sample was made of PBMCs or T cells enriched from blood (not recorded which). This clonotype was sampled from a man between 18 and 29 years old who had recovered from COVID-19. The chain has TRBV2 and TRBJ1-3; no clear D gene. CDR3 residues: CASSKPGNSGNTIYF. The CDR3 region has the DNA TGTGCCAGCAGTAAGCCGGGAAACTCTGGAAACACCATATATTTT.